The 5 T cell receptor beta chains below come from one sample, sequenced in a study of siplizumab effects on memory and regulatory T cells. Method: immunoSEQ multiplex PCR; TCRdb's copy keeps in-frame clones and lacks some. The sample includes over 85,000 clones, over 85% seen only once; the top ten take roughly 7.1%. The sample was CD8+ T cells sorted from blood. These TCRs come from a human donor in good health.

The rearrangement links TRBV2 to TRBJ1-2; no firm D call. Germline CDR1 SNHLY, CDR2 FYNNEI. The germline V and J ends were trimmed by 8 bases and 4 bases, with 11 bases remaining between them. The CDR3 is made up of 12 amino acids. Here the CDR3 reads CASGRGAYGYTF. For the CDR3, the DNA is TGTGCCAGCGGCCGGGGTGCCTATGGCTACACCTTC.

The chain is built from TRBV15 and TRBJ2-3, with D perhaps being TRBD1 or TRBD2 (5 bases each). V lost 2 bases and J 2 bases, leaving 14 bases between the germline ends. The CDR3 totals 16 residues. Germline loops: CDR1 LNHNV, CDR2 YYDKDF (reference sequence). CDR3: CATSRSRGATTDTQYF. CDR3 nucleotide sequence: TGTGCCACCAGCAGATCCCGAGGGGCGACCACAGATACGCAGTATTTT. The full variable domain, rest sourced from reference TRBV15 and TRBJ2-3, is DAMVIQNPRYQVTQFGKPVTLSCSQTLNHNVMYWYQQKSSQAPKLLFHYYDKDFNNEADTPDNFQSRRPNTSFCFLDIRSPGLGDTAMYLCATSRSRGATTDTQYFGPGTRLTVL.

V gene TRBV29-1 combines with J gene TRBJ2-1; D gene uncertain. The CDR3 has 12 residues. Germline lookup yields CDR1 SQVTM and CDR2 ANQGSEA. Trimming removed 7 bases from V and 8 bases from J, with 15 bases in between. CDR3 amino acids: CSAGRGGDEQFF. The CDR3 nucleotides are TGCAGCGCGGGCCGAGGTGGCGATGAGCAGTTCTTC.

This chain joins TRBV4-1 and TRBJ1-1; TRBD1 agrees at 7 bases. Germline CDR1 reads MGHRA; CDR2 reads YSYEKL. V was pared by 0 bases and J by 1 base, with 2 bases of the junction left unmatched. The CDR3 covers 15 residues. DNA of the CDR3: TGCGCCAGCAGCCAAGATGGACAGGCGAACACTGAAGCTTTCTTT. As protein: CASSQDGQANTEAFF.

The chain employs TRBV30 and TRBJ2-7; no clear D gene. V was shortened by 1 base and J by 1 base, with 8 bases between the two germline ends. Looked up from germline, CDR1 is GTSNPN and CDR2 is SVGIG (reference sequence). There are 13 residues in the CDR3. In nucleotides, the CDR3 is TGTGCCTGGAGTGACGGCCAATCCTACGAGCAGTACTTC. It specifies CAWSDGQSYEQYF. The variable domain in full, completed from reference TRBV30 and TRBJ2-7, reads SQTIHQWPATLVQPVGSPLSLECTVEGTSNPNLYWYRQAAGRGLQLLFYSVGIGQISSEVPQNLSASRPQDRQFILSSKKLLLSDSGFYLCAWSDGQSYEQYFGPGTRLTVT.